The clone carrying this T cell receptor (beta chain) was seen only once. The data derive from a study of PD-L1 blockade in urothelial cancer. This CDR3 contains 14 residues. The V segment lost 5 bases and the J segment 6 bases; nucleotides outside the gene matches: 9. Germline V gene lookup returns CDR1 LNHDA and CDR2 SQIVND (reference sequence). Time point described: pretreatment peripheral blood. The protocol was immunoSEQ multiplex PCR, while the TCRdb copy is restricted to in-frame clones and leaves out a portion. Seen here are some 71,000 clones, around 81% observed once, and the top ten hold more than 6.5%.

The sequenced sample was PBMCs, obtained around atezolizumab (anti-PD-L1) treatment. This TCR was sampled from a man aged 40-55 years with urothelial cancer. The V gene is TRBV19, the J gene TRBJ2-7; 8 positions agree with TRBD2. CDR3 nucleotide sequence: TGTGCCAGTAGTGCGGGGGAGCGGGAGAGCGAGCAGTACTTC. It specifies CASSAGERESEQYF.